Sequencing of this T cell receptor (beta chain) was carried out in a study of vaccination effects on CD4 cells after COVID-19. Overall study: Post-vaccine draws lagged the second dose by a median of 72 days.

Profiling relied on immunoSEQ multiplex PCR, and the TCRdb table lists in-frame clones only, not all of them. This repertoire shows around 66,000 clones, about 67% found once; its top ten account for about 2.2%. Study results and limitations: Clones arising from infection and from vaccination showed marked clonal contraction late after vaccination.

Comments on this clone: Its antigen is as yet unknown.

Following culture for nine to ten days, CD4+ T cells were isolated. Participants completed two doses of the BNT162b2 or mRNA-1273 vaccine. Nucleocapsid antibody tests were negative, and the vaccine recipients had no prior SARS-CoV-2 infection. The authors exchanged half the medium for IL-2 medium on days 3 and 7. CDR3 length equals 16 residues. Germline-derived CDR1 and CDR2 are MNHEY and SVGEGT. V was trimmed by 5 bases and J by 8 bases, leaving 22 bases between them. Sequences were derived from CD4+ T cells from PBMCs cultured without peptide, sampled after COVID-19 vaccination. The chain links TRBV6-2 or TRBV6-3 to TRBJ2-1; D perhaps matches TRBD2 (6 bases). The sequence was collected from a human donor who received a COVID-19 vaccine. The CDR3 nucleotides are TGTGCCAGCAGTAGGCTCCGGGACGGGGGATTCGATGAGCAGTTCTTC. It codes for CASSRLRDGGFDEQFF.